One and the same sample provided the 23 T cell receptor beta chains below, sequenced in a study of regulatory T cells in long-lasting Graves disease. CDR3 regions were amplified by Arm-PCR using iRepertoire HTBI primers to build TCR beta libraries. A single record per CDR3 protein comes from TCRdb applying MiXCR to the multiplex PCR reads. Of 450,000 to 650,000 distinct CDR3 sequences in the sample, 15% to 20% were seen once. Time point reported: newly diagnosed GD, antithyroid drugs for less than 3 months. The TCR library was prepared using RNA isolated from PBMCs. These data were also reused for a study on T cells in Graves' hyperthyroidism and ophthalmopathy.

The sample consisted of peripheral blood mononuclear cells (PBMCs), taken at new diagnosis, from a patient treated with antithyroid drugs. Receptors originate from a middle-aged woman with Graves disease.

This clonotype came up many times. Written as DNA, the CDR3 is TGTGCCAGCAGTTTAGGAGAGGGACAGGCCTACGAGCAGTACTTC. This translates into CASSLGEGQAYEQYF. The chain links TRBV12-3 or TRBV12-4 to TRBJ2-7, with TRBD1 matching 8 bases. CDR3 length: 15 residues. V lost 1 base, J lost 2 bases, and 4 bases stayed unmatched.

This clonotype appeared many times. The CDR3 nucleotides are TGTGCCAGCAGCGTAAGGCAGGGGGTCCATCAGCCCCAGCATTTT. Amino acid sequence: CASSVRQGVHQPQHF. The chain couples TRBV9 to TRBJ1-5, with 7 bases aligning to TRBD1. The CDR3 covers 15 residues. CDR1 is SGDLS, CDR2 YYNGEE, per germline. V gave up 1 base and J gave up 5 bases; unmatched junction bases: 6.

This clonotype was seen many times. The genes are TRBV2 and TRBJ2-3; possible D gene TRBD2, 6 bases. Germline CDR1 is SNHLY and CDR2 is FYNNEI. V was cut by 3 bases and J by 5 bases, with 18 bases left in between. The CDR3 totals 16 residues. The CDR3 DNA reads TGTGCCAGCAGTGATTTAGGCGGGAATACTAAAGATACGCAGTATTTT. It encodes CASSDLGGNTKDTQYF.

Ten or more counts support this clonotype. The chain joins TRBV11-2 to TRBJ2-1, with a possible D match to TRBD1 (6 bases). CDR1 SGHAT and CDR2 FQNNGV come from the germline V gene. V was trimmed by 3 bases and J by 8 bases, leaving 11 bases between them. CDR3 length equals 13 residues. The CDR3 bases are TGTGCCAGCAGCTTTGGACAGAAGGATGAGCAGTTCTTC. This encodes CASSFGQKDEQFF.

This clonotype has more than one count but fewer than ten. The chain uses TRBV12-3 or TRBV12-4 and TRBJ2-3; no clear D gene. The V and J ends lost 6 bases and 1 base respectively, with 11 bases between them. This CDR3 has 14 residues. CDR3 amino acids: CASRLSGGTDTQYF. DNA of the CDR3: TGTGCCAGCAGGCTTAGTGGTGGCACAGATACGCAGTATTTT.

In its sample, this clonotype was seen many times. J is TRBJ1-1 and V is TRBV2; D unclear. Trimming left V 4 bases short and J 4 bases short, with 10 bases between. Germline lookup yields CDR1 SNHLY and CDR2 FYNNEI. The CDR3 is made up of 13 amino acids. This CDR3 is CASSGEGSTEAFF. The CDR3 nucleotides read TGTGCCAGCAGTGGAGAGGGCAGCACTGAAGCTTTCTTT.

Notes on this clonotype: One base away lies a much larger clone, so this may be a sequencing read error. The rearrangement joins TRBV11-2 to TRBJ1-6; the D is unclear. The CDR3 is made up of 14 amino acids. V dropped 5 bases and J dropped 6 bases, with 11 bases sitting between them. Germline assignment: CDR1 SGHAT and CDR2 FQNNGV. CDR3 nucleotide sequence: TGTGCCAGCAGCCCAGCGATGGGTAATTCACCCCTCCACTTT. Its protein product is CASSPAMGNSPLHF.

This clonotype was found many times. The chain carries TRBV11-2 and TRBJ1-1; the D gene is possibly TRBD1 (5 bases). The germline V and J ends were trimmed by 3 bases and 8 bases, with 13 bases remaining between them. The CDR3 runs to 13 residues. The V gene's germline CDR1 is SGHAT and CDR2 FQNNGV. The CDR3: CASSLGQGVEAFF. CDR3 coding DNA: TGTGCCAGCAGCTTGGGGCAGGGCGTGGAAGCTTTCTTT.

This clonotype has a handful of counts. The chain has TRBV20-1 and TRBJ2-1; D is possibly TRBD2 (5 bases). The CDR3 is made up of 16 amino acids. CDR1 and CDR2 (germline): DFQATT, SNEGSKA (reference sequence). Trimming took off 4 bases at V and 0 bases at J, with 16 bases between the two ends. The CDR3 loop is CSANSELVPSYNEQFF. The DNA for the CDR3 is TGCAGTGCTAATTCAGAACTAGTCCCCTCCTACAATGAGCAGTTCTTC.

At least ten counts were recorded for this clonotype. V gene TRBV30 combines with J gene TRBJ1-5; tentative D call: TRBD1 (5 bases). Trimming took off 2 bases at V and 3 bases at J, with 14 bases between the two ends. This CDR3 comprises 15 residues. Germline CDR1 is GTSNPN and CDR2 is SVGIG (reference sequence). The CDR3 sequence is CAWSSGQSYNQPQHF. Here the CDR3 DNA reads TGTGCCTGGAGTTCGGGGCAGTCATACAATCAGCCCCAGCATTTT.

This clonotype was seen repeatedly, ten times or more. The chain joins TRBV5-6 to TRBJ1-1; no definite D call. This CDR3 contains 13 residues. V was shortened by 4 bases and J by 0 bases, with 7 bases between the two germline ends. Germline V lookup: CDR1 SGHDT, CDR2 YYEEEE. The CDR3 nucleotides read TGTGCCAGCAGCCGTTCAGTGAACACTGAAGCTTTCTTT. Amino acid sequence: CASSRSVNTEAFF.

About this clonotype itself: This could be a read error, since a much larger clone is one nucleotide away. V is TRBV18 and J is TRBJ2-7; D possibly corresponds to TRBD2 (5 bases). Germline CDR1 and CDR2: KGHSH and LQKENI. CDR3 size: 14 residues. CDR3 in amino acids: CASTPRMEEAEQYF. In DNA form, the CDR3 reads TGTGCCAGCACACCACGAATGGAGGAAGCCGAGCAGTACTTC.

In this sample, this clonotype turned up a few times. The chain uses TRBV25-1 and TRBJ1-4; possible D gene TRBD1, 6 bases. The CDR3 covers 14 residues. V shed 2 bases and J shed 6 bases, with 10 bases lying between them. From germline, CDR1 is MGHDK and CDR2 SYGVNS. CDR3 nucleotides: TGTGCCAGCAGTGAAAGGGGGGGGGATGAAAAACTGTTTTTT. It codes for CASSERGGDEKLFF.

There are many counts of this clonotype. The CDR3 nucleotides read TGCAGCGTTGAAGTAGGGTTTAGCACAGATACGCAGTATTTT. Protein: CSVEVGFSTDTQYF. The chain couples TRBV29-1 to TRBJ2-3; D is undetermined. Germline-derived CDR1 and CDR2 are SQVTM and ANQGSEA. The CDR3 spans 14 residues. V was cut by 1 base and J by 0 bases, with 8 bases left in between.

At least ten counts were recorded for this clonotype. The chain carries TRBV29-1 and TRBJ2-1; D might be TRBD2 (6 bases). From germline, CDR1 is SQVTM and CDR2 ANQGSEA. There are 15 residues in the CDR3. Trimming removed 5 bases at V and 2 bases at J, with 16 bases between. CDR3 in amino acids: CSVLSRGSAYNEQFF. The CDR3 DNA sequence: TGCAGCGTTTTAAGCCGGGGGAGTGCCTACAATGAGCAGTTCTTC.

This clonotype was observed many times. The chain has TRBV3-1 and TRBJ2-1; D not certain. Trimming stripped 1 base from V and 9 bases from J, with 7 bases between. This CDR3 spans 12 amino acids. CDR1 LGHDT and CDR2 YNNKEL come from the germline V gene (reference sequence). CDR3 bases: TGTGCCAGCAGCCAAGTAAGTCGTGAGCAGTTCTTC. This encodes CASSQVSREQFF.

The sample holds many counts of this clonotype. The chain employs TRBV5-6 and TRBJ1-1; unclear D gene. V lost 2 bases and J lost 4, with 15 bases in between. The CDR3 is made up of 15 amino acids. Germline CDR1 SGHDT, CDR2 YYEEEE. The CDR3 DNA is TGTGCCAGCAGCTTACCTCGGGGAGTGTTCACTGAAGCTTTCTTT. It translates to CASSLPRGVFTEAFF.

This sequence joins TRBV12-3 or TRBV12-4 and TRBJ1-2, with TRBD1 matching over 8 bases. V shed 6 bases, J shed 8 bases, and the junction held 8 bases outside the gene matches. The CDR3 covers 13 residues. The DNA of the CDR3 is TGTGCCAGCAGCACAGGCAGGGGGCACGGCTACACCTTC. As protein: CASSTGRGHGYTF.

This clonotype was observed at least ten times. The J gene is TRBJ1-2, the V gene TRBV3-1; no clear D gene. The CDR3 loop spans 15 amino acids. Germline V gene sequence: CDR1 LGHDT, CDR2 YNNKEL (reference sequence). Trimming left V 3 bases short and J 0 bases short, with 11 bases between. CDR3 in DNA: TGTGCCAGCAGCCAGTCCGGCGATACTAACTATGGCTACACCTTC. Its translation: CASSQSGDTNYGYTF.

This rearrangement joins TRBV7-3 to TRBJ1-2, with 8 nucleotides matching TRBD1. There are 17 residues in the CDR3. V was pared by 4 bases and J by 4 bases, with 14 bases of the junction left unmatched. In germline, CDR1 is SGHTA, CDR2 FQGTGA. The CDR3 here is CASSSLGQGPTIYGYTF. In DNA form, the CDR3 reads TGTGCCAGCAGCTCACTCGGACAGGGCCCAACTATCTATGGCTACACCTTC.

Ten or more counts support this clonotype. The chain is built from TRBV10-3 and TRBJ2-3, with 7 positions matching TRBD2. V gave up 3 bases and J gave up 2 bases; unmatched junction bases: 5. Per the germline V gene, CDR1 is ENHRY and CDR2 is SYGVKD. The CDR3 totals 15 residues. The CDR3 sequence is CAISEPGGDTDTQYF. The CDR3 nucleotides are TGTGCCATCAGTGAACCGGGGGGAGACACAGATACGCAGTATTTT.

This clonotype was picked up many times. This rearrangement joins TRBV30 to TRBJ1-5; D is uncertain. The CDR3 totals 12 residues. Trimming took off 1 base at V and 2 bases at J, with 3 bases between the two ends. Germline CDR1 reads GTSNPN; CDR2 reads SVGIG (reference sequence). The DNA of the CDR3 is TGTGCCTGGAGTGGGGGCAATCAGCCCCAGCATTTT. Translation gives CAWSGGNQPQHF.

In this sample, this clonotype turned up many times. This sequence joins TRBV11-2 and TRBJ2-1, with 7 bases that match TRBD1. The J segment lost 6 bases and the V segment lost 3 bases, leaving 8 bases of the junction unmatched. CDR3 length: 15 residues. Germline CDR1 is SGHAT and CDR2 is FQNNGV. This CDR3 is CASSFYLGDSNEQFF. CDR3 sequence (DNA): TGTGCCAGCAGCTTCTATCTGGGGGACAGCAATGAGCAGTTCTTC. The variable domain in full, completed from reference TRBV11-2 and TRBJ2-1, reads EAGVAQSPRYKIIEKRQSVAFWCNPISGHATLYWYQQILGQGPKLLIQFQNNGVVDDSQLPKDRFSAERLKGVDSTLKIQPAKLEDSAVYLCASSFYLGDSNEQFFGPGTRLTVL.